This T cell receptor beta chain appears in the sequencing data of a study of blood T cell repertoires in COVID-19. Study at large: The samples span acute and convalescent COVID-19 from the United States, Italy and Spain. Sources were T cells, B-cell-depleted T cells, or PBMCs; the material itself was cDNA or gDNA.

Germline CDR1 SGDLS, CDR2 YYNGEE. The CDR3 extends over 16 amino acids. J was trimmed by 5 bases and V by 2 bases; bases with no gene match: 4. Only in-frame clones appear in the TCRdb table, and some are missing; sequencing was by immunoSEQ multiplex PCR. The sample consists of roughly 120,000 clones, about 93% of them appearing once. The sequence was obtained from a man aged 45-60 years with COVID-19, enrolled during active disease. V usage is TRBV9 and J usage is TRBJ2-1; TRBD2 aligns across 13 bases. The sequenced sample was peripheral blood. CDR3 sequence: CASSVQGLAGHNEQFF. The CDR3 DNA reads TGTGCCAGCAGCGTCCAGGGACTAGCGGGGCACAATGAGCAGTTCTTC.